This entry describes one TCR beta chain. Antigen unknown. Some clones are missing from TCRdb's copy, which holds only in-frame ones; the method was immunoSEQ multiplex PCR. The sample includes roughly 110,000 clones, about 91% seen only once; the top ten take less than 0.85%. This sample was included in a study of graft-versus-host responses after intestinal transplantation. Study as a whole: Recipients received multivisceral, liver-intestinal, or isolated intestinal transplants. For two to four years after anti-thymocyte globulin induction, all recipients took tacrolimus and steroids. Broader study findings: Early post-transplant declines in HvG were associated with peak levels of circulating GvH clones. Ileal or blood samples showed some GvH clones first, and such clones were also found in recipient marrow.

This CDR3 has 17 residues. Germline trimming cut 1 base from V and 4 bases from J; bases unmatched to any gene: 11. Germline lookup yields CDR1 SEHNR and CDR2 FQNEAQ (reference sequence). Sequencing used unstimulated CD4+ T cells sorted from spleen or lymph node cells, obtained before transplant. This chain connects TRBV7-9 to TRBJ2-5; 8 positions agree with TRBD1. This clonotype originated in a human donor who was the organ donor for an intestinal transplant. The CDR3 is CASSLGTGHVLRETQYF. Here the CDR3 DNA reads TGTGCCAGCAGCTTAGGGACAGGGCATGTATTACGAGAGACCCAGTACTTC.